Listed below are T cell receptor beta chains from one sample, sequenced in a study of PD-1 blockade in classical Hodgkin lymphoma. TCRdb's copy holds only in-frame clones and misses some; the assay was immunoSEQ multiplex PCR. The sample records about 64,000 clones, about 90% being singletons. This sample comprised peripheral blood mononuclear cells (PBMCs), obtained before the fourth cycle of nivolumab. The receptors stem from a human donor with classical Hodgkin lymphoma. Both conserved end residues are part of each CDR3. D genes are given only for firm matches. Only some rows state a clone size, as once, few, many or a class for expanded clones.

J: TRBJ2-1; size: .; V: TRBV6-6; D: .; CDR3: CASSYSSDEQFF; DNA: TGTGCCAGCAGTTACTCGAGCGATGAGCAGTTCTTC
J: TRBJ1-3; size: .; V: TRBV28; D: .; CDR3: CASSFLRGSGNTIYF; DNA: TGTGCCAGCAGTTTCCTCCGGGGCTCTGGAAACACCATATATTTT
J: TRBJ2-6; size: .; V: TRBV7-9; D: TRBD1; CDR3: CASSSGTVPHSGANVLTF; DNA: TGTGCCAGCAGCTCCGGGACAGTGCCCCACTCTGGGGCCAACGTCCTGACTTTC
J: TRBJ2-2; size: .; V: TRBV7-8; D: .; CDR3: CASSLTYTGELFF; DNA: TGTGCCAGCAGCCTGACATACACCGGGGAGCTGTTTTTT
J: TRBJ2-1; size: .; V: TRBV7-7; D: .; CDR3: CASSVGRGLGEQFF; DNA: TGTGCTAGCAGCGTAGGTCGGGGGCTGGGGGAGCAGTTCTTC
J: TRBJ1-2; size: .; V: TRBV19; D: .; CDR3: CASRQRPYGYTF; DNA: TGTGCCAGTAGACAGCGCCCCTATGGCTACACCTTC
J: TRBJ2-3; size: .; V: TRBV5-1; D: TRBD1; CDR3: CASSQGTDTDTQYF; DNA: TGCGCCAGCAGCCAAGGGACAGACACAGATACGCAGTATTTT
J: TRBJ1-6; size: .; V: TRBV4-1; D: TRBD1; CDR3: CASSPINFGTGAIPLHF; DNA: TGCGCCAGCAGCCCTATTAACTTCGGGACAGGGGCAATCCCCCTCCACTTT
J: TRBJ1-5; size: .; V: TRBV2; D: TRBD1; CDR3: CASSTTGSFEAQHF; DNA: TGTGCCAGCAGCACGACAGGGAGTTTTGAGGCCCAGCATTTT
J: TRBJ1-4; size: .; V: TRBV30; D: TRBD1; CDR3: CAWGTRQGSLFF; DNA: TGTGCCTGGGGTACTCGACAGGGGAGTCTGTTTTTT
J: TRBJ1-2; size: .; V: TRBV13; D: .; CDR3: CASSLGQGWGYTF; DNA: TGTGCCAGCAGCTTAGGACAGGGCTGGGGCTACACCTTC
J: TRBJ2-2; size: .; V: TRBV6-5; D: .; CDR3: CASSMQGIPGELFF; DNA: TGTGCCAGCAGTATGCAGGGAATCCCCGGGGAGCTGTTTTTT
J: TRBJ1-1; size: .; V: TRBV11-1; D: .; CDR3: CASSLEGTQNTEAFF; DNA: TGTGCCAGCAGCTTAGAGGGCACTCAGAACACTGAAGCTTTCTTT
J: TRBJ2-1; size: .; V: TRBV12-5; D: TRBD2; CDR3: CASGSTSGGSNEQFF; DNA: TGTGCTAGTGGCTCTACTAGCGGGGGGTCTAATGAGCAGTTCTTC
J: TRBJ2-1; size: .; V: TRBV19; D: TRBD1; CDR3: CASSRPQGINEQFF; DNA: TGTGCCAGTAGTAGACCACAGGGGATTAATGAGCAGTTCTTC
J: TRBJ1-1; size: .; V: TRBV6-5; D: .; CDR3: CASRGALNTEAFF; DNA: TGTGCCTCGCGGGGGGCGCTGAACACTGAAGCTTTCTTT
J: TRBJ1-2; size: few; V: TRBV18; D: .; CDR3: CASSPRGAYGYTF; DNA: TGTGCCAGCTCACCACGGGGTGCCTATGGCTACACCTTC
J: TRBJ2-1; size: once; V: TRBV7-2; D: TRBD2; CDR3: CASSQGPGLVSHEQFF; DNA: TGTGCCAGCAGTCAAGGCCCGGGACTAGTATCCCATGAGCAGTTCTTC
J: TRBJ2-1; size: .; V: TRBV5-6; D: .; CDR3: CASSFGTGSYNEQFF; DNA: TGTGCCAGCAGCTTCGGGACGGGCTCCTACAATGAGCAGTTCTTC
J: TRBJ1-3; size: once; V: TRBV15; D: .; CDR3: CATSRDQRSAGGNTIYF; DNA: TGTGCCACCAGCAGAGATCAGCGGTCCGCTGGTGGAAACACCATATATTTT
J: TRBJ1-1; size: .; V: TRBV29-1; D: .; CDR3: CSEGVRTEAFF; DNA: TGCAGCGAGGGGGTGCGGACTGAAGCTTTCTTT
J: TRBJ1-2; size: .; V: TRBV5-8; D: .; CDR3: CASSLGNRDYGYTF; DNA: TGTGCCAGCAGCTTAGGAAACAGGGACTATGGCTACACCTTC
J: TRBJ2-3; size: .; V: TRBV6-5; D: TRBD2; CDR3: CASSLSGTRKDTQYF; DNA: TGTGCCAGCAGTTTATCCGGGACTAGAAAAGATACGCAGTATTTT
J: TRBJ1-1; size: .; V: TRBV11-2; D: .; CDR3: CASSLDRGPAAFF; DNA: TGTGCCAGCAGCTTAGACAGGGGACCAGCAGCTTTCTTT
J: TRBJ1-5; size: .; V: TRBV30; D: .; CDR3: CAWSDITQPQHF; DNA: TGTGCCTGGAGTGACATCACGCAGCCCCAGCATTTT
J: TRBJ2-3; size: .; V: TRBV30; D: .; CDR3: CAWSRGLLEGTDTQYF; DNA: TGTGCCTGGAGTCGGGGATTACTCGAGGGCACAGATACGCAGTATTTT
J: TRBJ2-7; size: .; V: TRBV10-3; D: TRBD1; CDR3: CAISGDRGTYEQYF; DNA: TGTGCCATCAGTGGCGACAGGGGGACATACGAGCAGTACTTC
J: TRBJ2-7; size: .; V: TRBV15; D: .; CDR3: CATSRDGYSYEQYF; DNA: TGTGCCACCAGCAGAGACGGATACTCCTACGAGCAGTACTTC
J: TRBJ1-5; size: few; V: TRBV30; D: .; CDR3: CAWSAGAQPQHF; DNA: TGTGCCTGGAGTGCGGGGGCTCAGCCCCAGCATTTT
J: TRBJ2-7; size: .; V: TRBV5-1; D: .; CDR3: CASSLESRTISYEQYF; DNA: TGCGCCAGCAGCCTGGAGTCTCGGACTATCTCCTACGAGCAGTACTTC
J: TRBJ2-2; size: .; V: TRBV13; D: TRBD1; CDR3: CASSPRGLGGELFF; DNA: TGTGCCAGCAGCCCCAGGGGGCTCGGCGGGGAGCTGTTTTTT
J: TRBJ2-6; size: .; V: TRBV6-6; D: .; CDR3: CASTDGSNVLTF; DNA: TGTGCCAGCACGGACGGGTCCAACGTCCTGACTTTC
J: TRBJ1-1; size: .; V: TRBV4-1; D: .; CDR3: CASSGRATEAFF; DNA: TGCGCCAGCAGCGGGCGAGCGACTGAAGCTTTCTTT
J: TRBJ1-4; size: .; V: TRBV19; D: .; CDR3: CASNPQPLLGEKLFF; DNA: TGTGCCAGTAACCCCCAACCACTTTTGGGAGAAAAACTGTTTTTT
J: TRBJ2-5; size: .; V: TRBV30; D: .; CDR3: CAWSAYVKETQYF; DNA: TGTGCCTGGAGCGCCTACGTTAAAGAGACCCAGTACTTC
J: TRBJ1-2; size: .; V: TRBV30; D: .; CDR3: CALSTGVYGYTF; DNA: TGTGCCCTCTCGACAGGCGTCTATGGCTACACCTTC
J: TRBJ2-7; size: .; V: TRBV5-4; D: .; CDR3: CASSLVGAGEQYF; DNA: TGTGCCAGCAGCTTGGTGGGGGCGGGGGAGCAGTACTTC
J: TRBJ1-3; size: .; V: TRBV6-5; D: .; CDR3: CASSYRATGNTIYF; DNA: TGTGCCAGCAGTTACAGGGCTACTGGAAACACCATATATTTT
J: TRBJ2-7; size: .; V: TRBV27; D: .; CDR3: CASSLSRNYYEQYF; DNA: TGTGCCAGCAGTTTATCTAGAAATTACTACGAGCAGTACTTC
J: TRBJ2-3; size: .; V: TRBV18; D: .; CDR3: CASFTGTSLTDTQYF; DNA: TGTGCCAGCTTTACCGGGACTTCGCTCACAGATACGCAGTATTTT
J: TRBJ1-2; size: .; V: TRBV9; D: .; CDR3: CASSVDGGTSIYGYTF; DNA: TGTGCCAGCAGCGTAGATGGCGGGACCTCGATTTATGGCTACACCTTC
J: TRBJ1-6; size: .; V: TRBV5-1; D: TRBD1; CDR3: CASSYQMTGSGSPLHF; DNA: TGCGCCAGCAGCTACCAGATGACAGGGTCGGGTTCACCCCTCCACTTT
J: TRBJ1-3; size: .; V: TRBV28; D: .; CDR3: CASSPDLSSGNTIYF; DNA: TGTGCCAGCAGTCCTGATCTGAGCTCTGGAAACACCATATATTTT
J: TRBJ2-2; size: few; V: TRBV28; D: .; CDR3: CASSSGSGANTGELFF; DNA: TGTGCCAGCAGCAGTGGGTCGGGGGCGAACACCGGGGAGCTGTTTTTT
J: TRBJ2-7; size: .; V: TRBV13; D: .; CDR3: CASSLLGGQSYEQYF; DNA: TGTGCCAGCAGCCTACTAGGGGGACAAAGCTACGAGCAGTACTTC
J: TRBJ2-5; size: once; V: TRBV6-5; D: TRBD2; CDR3: CASSYSGTQGTQYF; DNA: TGTGCCAGCAGTTATAGCGGGACCCAGGGGACCCAGTACTTC
J: TRBJ2-2; size: .; V: TRBV30; D: .; CDR3: CAWSKGGTGELFF; DNA: TGTGCCTGGAGTAAGGGGGGGACCGGGGAGCTGTTTTTT
J: TRBJ1-1; size: .; V: TRBV7-8; D: TRBD1; CDR3: CASRFTGADAEAFF; DNA: TGTGCCAGCAGGTTTACAGGGGCCGACGCTGAAGCTTTCTTT
J: TRBJ2-1; size: once; V: TRBV7-9; D: .; CDR3: CASSFPPRENNEQFF; DNA: TGTGCCAGCAGCTTCCCCCCCCGGGAAAACAATGAGCAGTTCTTC
J: TRBJ1-1; size: .; V: TRBV29-1; D: TRBD1; CDR3: CSVDPAPQGANTEAFF; DNA: TGCAGCGTTGACCCCGCTCCACAGGGGGCAAACACTGAAGCTTTCTTT
J: TRBJ2-5; size: .; V: TRBV6-5; D: .; CDR3: CASGITWQVETQYF; DNA: TGTGCCAGCGGGATTACATGGCAGGTGGAGACCCAGTACTTC
J: TRBJ2-1; size: once; V: TRBV5-4; D: TRBD2; CDR3: CASSSRAPGLVSAYNEQFF; DNA: TGTGCCAGCAGCTCTAGAGCTCCGGGACTAGTATCCGCCTACAATGAGCAGTTCTTC
J: TRBJ2-7; size: once; V: TRBV7-3; D: TRBD1; CDR3: CASSQAGTDYEQYF; DNA: TGTGCCAGCAGCCAGGCCGGGACAGACTACGAGCAGTACTTC
J: TRBJ1-1; size: .; V: TRBV25-1; D: .; CDR3: CASSEMGSEAFF; DNA: TGTGCCAGCAGTGAGATGGGGAGTGAAGCTTTCTTT